This record looks at one T cell receptor beta chain sequence and its context. Antigen specificity is unknown. TCRdb reprocessed the 5' RACE reads; each CDR3 protein has one entry and no DNA is given. The sample has about 410,000 distinct CDR3 sequences; the top ten hold about 11%. The data originate from a study of T cells expressing NK-cell markers. Study conclusions and caveats: More than five donors had dominant NKG2C+ clonotypes that comprised about 1.0-7.0% of their CD8+ T cells.

The CDR3 runs 14 residues. Germline V gene data show CDR1 as ENHRY and CDR2 as SYGVKD. The sequencing input was blood T cells: a sorted CD56 or NKG2C T cell subset, CD4+ or CD8+ T cells, or bulk PBMC T cells (not recorded which). This chain links TRBV10-3 with TRBJ2-3. The TCR comes from a woman aged 50 to 60 in good health. This CDR3 is CAIRGLRGSDTQYF.